Listed below are T cell receptor beta chains from one sample, sequenced in a study of cytomegalovirus exposure and HLA in healthy donors. Clones were read by immunoSEQ multiplex PCR, and TCRdb kept only the in-frame ones, dropping some. In the table there are under 200,000 clones, approximately 70% of which are singletons. Sequencing used PBMCs. All receptors derive from a woman aged 40-49 years in good health and CMV-seropositive. Each CDR3 is given with its conserved first and last residue. Each record gives: J gene, V gene, clone size, D gene, CDR3 length, CDR3 protein, CDR3 DNA. A D gene is named only where the DNA matches it firmly. The size field is filled for only some rows; it gives once, few, many or a size class.

>TRBJ2-1|TRBV11-2|NA|NA|14
CASSSSREVGEQFF
TGTGCCAGCAGCTCCTCTCGCGAGGTGGGTGAGCAGTTCTTC
>TRBJ2-3|TRBV7-2|few|TRBD2|18
CASSLVSHAGGPRDTQYF
TGTGCCAGCAGCTTAGTGTCTCACGCGGGAGGGCCCAGGGATACGCAGTATTTT
>TRBJ2-7|TRBV10-2|NA|NA|18
CASSESRTMKQGRLEQYF
TGCGCCAGCAGTGAGTCGCGGACTATGAAACAGGGGCGTCTCGAGCAGTACTTC
>TRBJ2-5|TRBV7-2|NA|NA|15
CASSLTLGGGETQYF
TGTGCCAGCAGCTTGACCCTCGGTGGAGGGGAGACCCAGTACTTC
>TRBJ1-1|TRBV18|NA|NA|12
CASSPPLTEAFF
TGTGCCAGCTCACCCCCCCTCACTGAAGCTTTCTTT
>TRBJ2-1|TRBV19|NA|NA|16
CASSLRVLSSYNEQFF
TGTGCCAGTAGTCTCAGGGTTCTGAGCTCCTACAATGAGCAGTTCTTC
>TRBJ2-5|TRBV11-2|NA|TRBD2|15
CASSLASGISETQYF
TGTGCCAGCAGCTTGGCTAGCGGGATTTCAGAGACCCAGTACTTC
>TRBJ2-7|TRBV6-5|few|TRBD1|14
CASSYGTGAYEQYF
TGTGCCAGCAGTTACGGGACAGGGGCCTACGAGCAGTACTTC
>TRBJ2-7|TRBV5-6|NA|NA|15
CASSLGQGPSYEQYF
TGTGCCAGCAGCTTAGGGCAGGGGCCCTCCTACGAGCAGTACTTC
>TRBJ2-7|TRBV4-2|NA|TRBD2|15
CASSQASGSFYEQYF
TGTGCCAGCAGCCAAGCTAGCGGGAGTTTCTACGAGCAGTACTTC
>TRBJ2-7|TRBV19|NA|TRBD2|14
CATTISGSSYEQYF
TGTGCCACCACCATTAGCGGGAGCTCCTACGAGCAGTACTTC
>TRBJ2-7|TRBV27|NA|TRBD2|15
CASSLLLGGAYEQYF
TGTGCCAGCAGTTTACTTTTGGGGGGGGCCTACGAGCAGTACTTC
>TRBJ2-1|TRBV18|few|NA|15
CASSPQALSYNEQFF
TGTGCCAGCTCACCTCAGGCCCTCTCCTACAATGAGCAGTTCTTC
>TRBJ2-7|TRBV5-6|NA|NA|13
CASSGSLRYEQYF
TGTGCCAGCAGCGGATCCCTCAGGTACGAGCAGTACTTC
>TRBJ1-2|TRBV9|NA|TRBD1|14
CASSTGQGNYGYTF
TGTGCCAGCAGCACGGGACAGGGGAACTATGGCTACACCTTC
>TRBJ1-2|TRBV10-1|NA|NA|13
CASRTDSADGYTF
TGCGCCAGCAGGACTGACAGTGCCGATGGCTACACCTTC
>TRBJ2-6|TRBV6-5|NA|NA|14
CASRDNSGANVLTF
TGTGCCAGCAGAGACAACTCTGGGGCCAACGTCCTGACTTTC
>TRBJ2-2|TRBV6-5|NA|NA|13
CASMTGSAGELFF
TGTGCCAGTATGACAGGTTCCGCCGGGGAGCTGTTTTTT
>TRBJ2-7|TRBV9|NA|TRBD2|16
CASSVAPSGGWYEQYF
TGTGCCAGCAGCGTAGCTCCTAGCGGGGGGTGGTACGAGCAGTACTTC
>TRBJ1-1|TRBV7-9|NA|NA|12
CSSSLAPVEAFF
TGTTCCAGCAGCTTAGCTCCCGTCGAAGCTTTCTTT
>TRBJ2-5|TRBV5-8|NA|NA|14
CASNVGSPRETQYF
TGTGCCAGCAACGTCGGTTCCCCCCGGGAGACCCAGTACTTC
>TRBJ1-4|TRBV2|NA|NA|18
CASSDGPRNNPSNEKLFF
TGTGCCAGCAGTGATGGGCCTCGTAATAACCCTTCTAATGAAAAACTGTTTTTT
>TRBJ1-2|TRBV9|NA|TRBD1|14
CASSPMTGNYGYTF
TGTGCCAGCAGCCCGATGACAGGGAACTATGGCTACACCTTC
>TRBJ2-3|TRBV27|NA|NA|14
CASKGRGFTDTQYF
TGTGCCAGCAAGGGCAGGGGATTTACAGATACGCAGTATTTT
>TRBJ1-2|TRBV7-2|NA|NA|14
CASRPESGNYGYTF
TGTGCCAGCAGGCCGGAATCGGGAAACTATGGCTACACCTTC
>TRBJ2-7|TRBV28|NA|NA|14
CASSLVRGSYEQYF
TGTGCCAGCAGTTTAGTTAGGGGGTCCTACGAGCAGTACTTC
>TRBJ2-1|TRBV25-1|few|NA|12
CASSESRSEQFF
TGTGCCAGCAGTGAATCCCGGAGTGAGCAGTTCTTC
>TRBJ2-7|TRBV4-1|NA|NA|15
CASSQDRGLFYEQYF
TGCGCCAGCAGCCAAGATCGAGGACTATTCTACGAGCAGTACTTC
>TRBJ1-6|TRBV6-5|NA|NA|15
CASSYRGVRNSPLHF
TGTGCCAGCAGTTACCGGGGGGTTCGTAATTCACCCCTCCACTTT
>TRBJ1-1|TRBV7-2|NA|NA|15
CASSLGQPGLTEAFF
TGTGCCAGCAGCTTGGGTCAACCAGGGCTCACTGAAGCTTTCTTT
>TRBJ1-1|TRBV27|NA|TRBD1|14
CASWRTGGNTEAFF
TGTGCCAGCTGGAGGACAGGGGGGAACACTGAAGCTTTCTTT
>TRBJ2-7|TRBV29-1|once|TRBD1|13
CSAGTGGPYEQYF
TGCAGCGCCGGGACAGGCGGACCCTACGAGCAGTACTTC
>TRBJ2-7|TRBV7-2|NA|NA|14
CASSLARNAYEQYF
TGTGCCAGCAGCTTAGCGCGGAATGCCTACGAGCAGTACTTC
>TRBJ2-5|TRBV7-9|NA|NA|13
CASSFYSGETQYF
TGTGCCAGCAGCTTCTACTCGGGAGAGACCCAGTACTTC
>TRBJ1-2|TRBV5-6|NA|TRBD1|16
CASSSGTGGAYYGYTF
TGTGCCAGCAGCTCCGGGACAGGGGGGGCATACTATGGCTACACCTTC
>TRBJ2-7|TRBV4-2|NA|NA|13
CASSFRGDGEQYF
TGTGCCAGCAGCTTCCGAGGTGATGGCGAGCAGTACTTC
>TRBJ2-3|TRBV18|NA|TRBD2|18
CASSPLAPSGGAGDTQYF
TGTGCCAGCTCACCACTCGCCCCTAGCGGGGGGGCTGGGGATACGCAGTATTTT
>TRBJ2-5|TRBV5-1|NA|TRBD2|16
CASSPGTSGSGETQYF
TGCGCCAGCAGCCCGGGGACTAGCGGGAGTGGGGAGACCCAGTACTTC
>TRBJ2-7|TRBV29-1|NA|NA|14
CSVVDIRDTYEQYF
TGCAGCGTTGTAGATATTAGGGACACCTACGAGCAGTACTTC
>TRBJ2-7|TRBV6-5|NA|TRBD1|15
CASSNPGQGGYEQYF
TGTGCCAGCAGTAACCCGGGACAGGGGGGGTACGAGCAGTACTTC
>TRBJ2-5|TRBV7-2|NA|NA|13
CASSSSVQETQYF
TGTGCCAGCAGCTCTTCGGTGCAAGAGACCCAGTACTTC
>TRBJ1-1|TRBV9|few|NA|14
CASSVGVENTEAFF
TGTGCCAGCAGCGTAGGTGTAGAGAACACTGAAGCTTTCTTT
>TRBJ2-7|TRBV7-2|NA|TRBD1|17
CASSLSGRQGAFHEQYF
TGTGCCAGCAGCTTAAGTGGTAGGCAGGGGGCGTTTCACGAGCAGTACTTC
>TRBJ1-1|TRBV4-2|NA|NA|14
CASSQGGENTEAFF
TGTGCCAGCAGCCAAGGGGGAGAGAACACTGAAGCTTTCTTT
>TRBJ2-3|TRBV4-3|few|TRBD2|18
CASSPLGLAGAYTDTQYF
TGCGCCAGCAGCCCCCTTGGTCTAGCGGGGGCCTACACAGATACGCAGTATTTT
>TRBJ2-1|TRBV27|NA|NA|12
CASSLGHNEQFF
TGTGCCAGCTCCCTTGGCCACAATGAGCAGTTCTTC
>TRBJ2-2|TRBV4-3|few|TRBD1|17
CASSQQPGQGASGELFF
TGCGCCAGCAGCCAACAACCGGGACAGGGGGCGTCCGGGGAGCTGTTTTTT
>TRBJ1-1|TRBV6-5|once|TRBD1|13
CASSYDRGDEAFF
TGTGCCAGCAGTTACGACAGGGGCGATGAAGCTTTCTTT
>TRBJ2-1|TRBV11-2|few|NA|15
CASSPIPTPYNEQFF
TGTGCCAGCAGCCCCATACCGACTCCATACAATGAGCAGTTCTTC